The 4 T cell receptor beta chains below all came from one sample that was sequenced in a study of OX40 agonist ivuxolimab in advanced cancers. Some clones are missing from TCRdb's copy, which holds only in-frame ones; the method was immunoSEQ multiplex PCR. The table has about 69,000 clones, 80% seen once. The starting material was CD4+ or CD8+ T cells sorted from blood, obtained in a trial of the OX40 agonist ivuxolimab. The receptors here all came from an adult with an advanced solid tumor such as melanoma, head and neck, liver or kidney cancer.

This chain joins TRBV29-1 and TRBJ2-7; the D is unclear. The CDR3 runs to 11 residues. Trimming removed 6 bases from V and 6 bases from J, with 12 bases in between. Germline CDR1 and CDR2: SQVTM and ANQGSEA. CDR3 DNA sequence: TGCAGCGTCCAAGACCCCGGCGAGCAGTACTTC. Its translation: CSVQDPGEQYF.

Only one count was recorded for this clone. The genes are TRBV7-2 and TRBJ2-5, with 7 bases fitting TRBD2. This CDR3 comprises 13 residues. Germline assignment: CDR1 SGHTA and CDR2 FQGNSA. V lost 4 bases and J lost 5; bases outside the gene matches: 4. The CDR3 nucleotides are TGTGCCAGCAGCTCCAGAGCGGGGGAGACCCAGTACTTC. Protein sequence: CASSSRAGETQYF.

The chain combines TRBV5-1 with TRBJ2-7; the D is unclear. V lost 7 bases to trimming and J lost 0 bases, with 14 bases between them. The CDR3 covers 14 residues. Germline CDR1 SGHRS, CDR2 YFSETQ. The CDR3, as DNA: TGCGCCAGCCGACCCGCTTATAGCTCCTACGAGCAGTACTTC. Protein product: CASRPAYSSYEQYF.

The V and J genes are TRBV2 and TRBJ1-1; D call uncertain. CDR1 is SNHLY, CDR2 FYNNEI, per germline. Trimming cost V 4 bases and J 1 base, with 10 bases left between them. The CDR3 covers 14 residues. The CDR3 loop reads CASSGTRGNTEAFF. The CDR3 region has the DNA TGTGCCAGCAGTGGAACTCGGGGGAACACTGAAGCTTTCTTT.